Below are 9 T cell receptor beta chains sequenced from a single sample in a study of blood T cell repertoires in COVID-19. This table comes from immunoSEQ multiplex PCR, and its TCRdb copy is limited to in-frame clones, with some not included. Among some 180,000 clones listed, roughly 85% were seen once. Sequenced sample: peripheral blood. These receptors originate from a woman in her fifties or sixties with acute or convalescent COVID-19.

The chain is built from TRBV2 and TRBJ1-1; weak D call: TRBD1 (6 bases). This CDR3 region has 13 residues. V was trimmed by 8 bases and J by 1 base, leaving 11 bases between them. Germline V gene lookup returns CDR1 SNHLY and CDR2 FYNNEI. The CDR3 protein is CASRTETNTEAFF. Written as DNA, the CDR3 is TGTGCCAGCCGGACAGAGACGAACACTGAAGCTTTCTTT.

This clone was seen once. The V call is TRBV27, the J call TRBJ2-1, with 11 bases lining up with TRBD2. The ends lost 4 bases at V and 10 bases at J; junction bases unmatched: 24. CDR1 is MNHEY and CDR2 is SMNVEV in the germline V gene (reference sequence). This CDR3 comprises 20 residues. The CDR3 here is CASSSRGSGRAHSEQFEQFF. CDR3 DNA sequence: TGTGCCAGCAGTTCTCGGGGTAGCGGGAGGGCCCATTCGGAGCAATTCGAGCAGTTCTTC.

This chain uses TRBV6-5 with TRBJ1-6; TRBD1 agrees at 8 bases. V gave up 0 bases and J gave up 9 bases; unmatched junction bases: 7. Germline CDR1 reads MNHEY; CDR2 reads SVGAGI. There are 16 residues in the CDR3. CDR3 nucleotides: TGTGCCAGCAGTTACTCGGTGGGACAGGAACGTTCACCCCTCCACTTT. Translating it yields CASSYSVGQERSPLHF.

The chain uses TRBV9 and TRBJ1-6; a possible D gene is TRBD1 (5 bases). CDR3 size: 14 residues. Germline V gives CDR1 SGDLS, CDR2 YYNGEE. Trimming shortened V by 1 base and J by 5 bases, and 7 bases separated the two germline ends. CDR3: CASSVTGNNSPLHF. The CDR3 bases are TGTGCCAGCAGCGTAACAGGCAATAATTCACCCCTCCACTTT.

V gene TRBV19 combines with J gene TRBJ2-6, with unresolved D. V gave up 2 bases and J gave up 1 base, with 6 bases separating them. CDR1 LNHDA and CDR2 SQIVND come from the germline V gene (reference sequence). This CDR3 is 15 amino acids long. The CDR3 region is CASSILFSGANVLTF. In DNA form, the CDR3 reads TGTGCCAGTAGTATACTATTTTCTGGGGCCAACGTCCTGACTTTC.

With respect to this clone: The same CDR3 is also encoded by other DNA sequences in this sample. V and J are TRBV11-2 and TRBJ2-3, with TRBD2 matching over 7 bases. Germline V CDR1 and CDR2: SGHAT, FQNNGV. J gave up 0 bases and V 8 bases, and 11 bases lay outside the gene matches. This CDR3 is built from 16 residues. The CDR3 region is CASSRGGSASTDTQYF. CDR3 DNA sequence: TGTGCCAGCTCAAGAGGCGGGAGCGCCAGCACAGATACGCAGTATTTT.

The V and J genes are TRBV29-1 and TRBJ1-2; perhaps TRBD1 as D (6 bases). Trimming stripped 3 bases from V and 1 base from J, with 15 bases between. Germline assignment: CDR1 SQVTM and CDR2 ANQGSEA. The CDR3 loop spans 15 amino acids. CDR3 nucleotide sequence: TGCAGCGTTGATCAGGGGTCACTGATTAACTATGGCTACACCTTC. This gives the protein CSVDQGSLINYGYTF.

On this clone itself: One end of the junction varies from germline; a read error may be responsible. The chain joins TRBV7-3 to TRBJ2-2; TRBD1 agrees at 9 bases. The germline CDR1 and CDR2 sequences are SGHTA and FQGTGA. CDR3 size: 17 residues. The CDR3 is CASSLIRQGGLTGELFF. For the CDR3, the DNA is TGTGCCAGCAGTTTAATCCGACAGGGGGGTCTGACCGGGGAGCTGTTTTTT.

The genes are TRBV6-2 or TRBV6-3 and TRBJ1-4; D might be TRBD1 (5 bases). Germline CDR1 and CDR2: MNHEY and SVGEGT. The ends were cut back, 2 bases at V and 0 bases at J, with 13 bases in the middle. This CDR3 is 17 amino acids long. The CDR3 sequence: CASSYGVLGATNEKLFF. The DNA for the CDR3 is TGTGCCAGCAGTTACGGAGTCTTAGGGGCAACTAATGAAAAACTGTTTTTT.